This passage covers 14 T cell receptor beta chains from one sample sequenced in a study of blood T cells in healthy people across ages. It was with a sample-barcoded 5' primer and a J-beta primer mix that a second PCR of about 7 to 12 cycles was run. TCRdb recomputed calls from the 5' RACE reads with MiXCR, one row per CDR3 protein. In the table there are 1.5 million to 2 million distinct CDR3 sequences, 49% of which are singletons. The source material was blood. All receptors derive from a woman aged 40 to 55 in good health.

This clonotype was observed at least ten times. CDR3 sequence (DNA): TGTGCCAGCACCCTAGCGGGGGGGGGAGAGACCCAGTACTTC. Translation gives CASTLAGGGETQYF. The chain employs TRBV7-2 and TRBJ2-5; 12 bases map to TRBD2. V lost 7 bases and J lost 4; bases outside the gene matches: 4. The CDR3 totals 14 residues. Germline V gives CDR1 SGHTA, CDR2 FQGNSA.

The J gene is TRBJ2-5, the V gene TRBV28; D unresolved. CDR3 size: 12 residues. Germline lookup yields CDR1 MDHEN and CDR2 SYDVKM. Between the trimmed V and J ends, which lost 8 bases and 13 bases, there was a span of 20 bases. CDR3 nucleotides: TGTGCCAGCGGTCCCTCTCTTCCGCGACGGTACTTC. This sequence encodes CASGPSLPRRYF.

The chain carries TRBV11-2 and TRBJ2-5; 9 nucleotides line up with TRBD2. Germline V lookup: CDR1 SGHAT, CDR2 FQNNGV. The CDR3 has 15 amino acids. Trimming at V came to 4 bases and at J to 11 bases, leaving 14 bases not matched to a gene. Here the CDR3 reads CASSSRGGRRNEQYF. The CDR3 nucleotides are TGTGCCAGCAGCTCGCGGGGGGGCCGGAGAAATGAGCAGTACTTC.

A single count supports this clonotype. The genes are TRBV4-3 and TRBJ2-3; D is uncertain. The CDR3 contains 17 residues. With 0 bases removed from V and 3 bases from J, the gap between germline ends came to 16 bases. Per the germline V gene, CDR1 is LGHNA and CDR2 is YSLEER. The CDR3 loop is CASSQDQETGVTDTQYF. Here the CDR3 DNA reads TGCGCCAGCAGCCAAGATCAAGAGACCGGAGTGACAGATACGCAGTATTTT.

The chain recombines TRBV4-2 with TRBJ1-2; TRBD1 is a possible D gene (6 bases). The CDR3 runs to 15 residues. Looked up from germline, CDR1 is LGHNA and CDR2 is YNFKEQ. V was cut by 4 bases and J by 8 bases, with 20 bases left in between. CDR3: CASSPGAGATKGYTF. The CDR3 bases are TGTGCCAGCAGCCCCGGGGCAGGGGCCACCAAGGGCTACACCTTC.

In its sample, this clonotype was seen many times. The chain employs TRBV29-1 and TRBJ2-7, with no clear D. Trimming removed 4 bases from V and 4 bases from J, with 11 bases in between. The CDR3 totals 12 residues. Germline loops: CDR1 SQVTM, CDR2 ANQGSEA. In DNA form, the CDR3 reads TGCAGCGTTGTATTTTCCTCATACGAGCAGTACTTC. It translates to CSVVFSSYEQYF.

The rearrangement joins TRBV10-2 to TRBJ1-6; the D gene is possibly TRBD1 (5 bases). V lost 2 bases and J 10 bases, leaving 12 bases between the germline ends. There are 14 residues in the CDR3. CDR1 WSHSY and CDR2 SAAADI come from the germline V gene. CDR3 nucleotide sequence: TGCGCCAGCAGTGAGCCGAGCAGGGAATCACCCCTCCACTTT. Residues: CASSEPSRESPLHF.

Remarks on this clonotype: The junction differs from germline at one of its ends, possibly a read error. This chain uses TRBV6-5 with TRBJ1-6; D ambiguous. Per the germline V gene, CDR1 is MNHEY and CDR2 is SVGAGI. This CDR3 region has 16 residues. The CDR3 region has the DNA TGTGCTAGCAGTTACTCGGAGAGCTCCTATAATTCACCCCTCCACTTT. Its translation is CASSYSESSYNSPLHF.

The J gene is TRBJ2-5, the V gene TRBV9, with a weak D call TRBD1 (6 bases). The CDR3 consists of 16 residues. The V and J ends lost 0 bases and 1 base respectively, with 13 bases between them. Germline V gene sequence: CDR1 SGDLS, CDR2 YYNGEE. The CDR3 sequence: CASSVDTGPSQETQYF. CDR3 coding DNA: TGTGCCAGCAGCGTAGATACAGGGCCCTCCCAAGAGACCCAGTACTTC.

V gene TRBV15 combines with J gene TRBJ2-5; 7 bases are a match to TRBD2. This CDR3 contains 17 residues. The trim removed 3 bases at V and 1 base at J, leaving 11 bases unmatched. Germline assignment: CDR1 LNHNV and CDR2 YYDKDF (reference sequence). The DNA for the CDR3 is TGTGCCACCAGCAGGACTAGGTCCGGGGGGTTCCAAGAGACCCAGTACTTC. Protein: CATSRTRSGGFQETQYF.

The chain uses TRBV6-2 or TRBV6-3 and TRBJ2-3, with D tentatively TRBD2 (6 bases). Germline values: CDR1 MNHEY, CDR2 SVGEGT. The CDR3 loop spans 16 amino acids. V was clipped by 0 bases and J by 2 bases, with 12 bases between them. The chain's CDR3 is CASSYSSGSPTDTQYF. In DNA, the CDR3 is TGTGCCAGCAGTTACTCGAGCGGGTCTCCCACAGATACGCAGTATTTT.

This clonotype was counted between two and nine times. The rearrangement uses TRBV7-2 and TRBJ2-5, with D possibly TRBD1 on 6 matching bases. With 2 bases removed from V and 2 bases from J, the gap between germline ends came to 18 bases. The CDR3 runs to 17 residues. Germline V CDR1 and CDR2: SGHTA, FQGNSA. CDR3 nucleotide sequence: TGTGCCAGCAGCTTAAACAGGGCCCACCGTTCGCAAGAGACCCAGTACTTC. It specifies CASSLNRAHRSQETQYF.

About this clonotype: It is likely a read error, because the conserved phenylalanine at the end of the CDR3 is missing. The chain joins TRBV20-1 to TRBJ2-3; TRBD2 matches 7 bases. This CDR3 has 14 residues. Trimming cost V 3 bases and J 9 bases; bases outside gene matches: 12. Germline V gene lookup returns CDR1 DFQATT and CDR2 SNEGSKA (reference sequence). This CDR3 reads CSARTSSTLTTQYL. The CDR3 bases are TGCAGTGCTAGGACTAGCTCGACTTTGACCACGCAGTATCTT.

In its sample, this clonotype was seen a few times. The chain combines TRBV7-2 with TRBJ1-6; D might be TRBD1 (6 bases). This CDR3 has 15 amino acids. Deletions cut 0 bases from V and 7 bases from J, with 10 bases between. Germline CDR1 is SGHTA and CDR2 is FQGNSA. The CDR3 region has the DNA TGTGCCAGCAGCTTAGCGGGGCAGGGGAATTCACCCCTCCACTTT. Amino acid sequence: CASSLAGQGNSPLHF.